A single sample gave rise to the 13 T cell receptor beta chains below, sequenced in a study of T cell repertoires in aging, cancer and after chemotherapy. TRB rearrangements spanning V, D and J were amplified using mixed TRB-A/B primers. Each CDR3 protein gets one entry after TCRdb re-called the multiplex PCR reads with MiXCR. The sample lists around 9,300 distinct CDR3 sequences; around 22% were seen once. Peripheral blood genomic DNA, not sorted cells or RNA, was the template. Sequencing was performed on blood. Receptors originate from a human donor with a blood cancer. The donor label of this sample is uncertain.

The chain joins TRBV13 to TRBJ2-7; TRBD1 or TRBD2 may be the D gene (5 bases each). The CDR3 is 14 amino acids. V was trimmed by 5 bases and J by 2 bases, leaving 13 bases between them. Germline CDR1 and CDR2: PRHDT and FYEKMQ (reference sequence). CDR3 amino acids: CASSAGTGPYEQYF. CDR3 nucleotide sequence: TGTGCCAGCAGCGCTGGGACGGGACCCTACGAGCAGTACTTC.

This clonotype has a single count. The J gene is TRBJ1-3, the V gene TRBV5-1; D is unclear. CDR1 and CDR2 from the germline V gene are SGHRS and YFSETQ. The CDR3 has 16 amino acids. Trimming shortened V by 5 bases and J by 2 bases, and 17 bases separated the two germline ends. CDR3 amino acids: CASRSRTDSTGNTIYF. The CDR3 nucleotides are TGCGCCAGCAGGTCTAGGACGGATTCAACTGGAAACACCATATATTTT. Full variable domain (remainder filled in from reference TRBV5-1 and TRBJ1-3): KAGVTQTPRYLIKTRGQQVTLSCSPISGHRSVSWYQQTPGQGLQFLFEYFSETQRNKGNFPGRFSGRQFSNSRSEMNVSTLELGDSALYLCASRSRTDSTGNTIYFGEGSWLTVV.

The CDR3, as DNA: TGTGCCTGGAGTGTATATCAGGCGGACTTCCTAAGGGGAGACAATCAGCCCCAGCATTTT. Its translation is CAWSVYQADFLRGDNQPQHF. The chain couples TRBV30 to TRBJ1-5; possibly TRBD1 for D (5 bases). The germline CDR1 and CDR2 sequences are GTSNPN and SVGIG (reference sequence). This CDR3 region has 20 residues. With 0 bases removed from V and 3 bases from J, the gap between germline ends came to 27 bases.

J is TRBJ2-7 and V is TRBV6-2 or TRBV6-3; TRBD1 agrees at 10 bases. Germline V CDR1 and CDR2: MNHEY, SVGEGT. The CDR3 extends over 15 amino acids. Trimming took 2 bases from V and 4 from J; bases not matched to a gene: 5. The chain's CDR3 is CASSYSRTGGYEQYF. CDR3 in DNA: TGTGCCAGCAGTTACAGCCGGACAGGGGGATACGAGCAGTACTTC.

There are many counts of this clonotype. This chain uses TRBV6-1 with TRBJ2-1; 10 nucleotides match TRBD2. V was pared by 10 bases and J by 3 bases, with 18 bases of the junction left unmatched. CDR1 and CDR2 from the germline V gene are MNHNS and SASEGT. This CDR3 is 18 amino acids long. CDR3 in DNA: TGTGCCACCGCGACAGGTGCACTAGCGGGGCTATACTACAATGAGCAGTTCTTC. This gives the protein CATATGALAGLYYNEQFF.

This rearrangement joins TRBV7-2 to TRBJ1-5; 8 bases fit TRBD1. Trimming cost V 5 bases and J 0 bases; bases outside gene matches: 3. The CDR3 contains 15 residues. CDR1 is SGHTA, CDR2 FQGNSA, per germline. CDR3 sequence (DNA): TGTGCCAGCAGCACAGGGGGATATAGCAATCAGCCCCAGCATTTT. Encoded protein: CASSTGGYSNQPQHF.

The chain recombines TRBV4-1 with TRBJ2-1, with 8 bases fitting TRBD2. The J segment lost 0 bases and the V segment lost 4 bases, leaving 14 bases of the junction unmatched. The length of the CDR3 is 19 residues. Germline assignment: CDR1 MGHRA and CDR2 YSYEKL. The DNA of the CDR3 is TGCGCCAGCAGCCCCGTTCATCCCCTTAGCGGGATCTCCTACAATGAGCAGTTCTTC. It codes for CASSPVHPLSGISYNEQFF.

Only a few counts were recorded for this clonotype. DNA for the CDR3: TGTGCCTGGAGTTTTCGGGCCAGGAACACTGAAGCTTTCTTT. The encoded protein is CAWSFRARNTEAFF. The chain uses TRBV30 and TRBJ1-1; no reliable D call. CDR3 length: 14 amino acids. Germline values: CDR1 GTSNPN, CDR2 SVGIG (reference sequence). V shed 2 bases and J shed 1 base, with 11 bases lying between them.

This clonotype was recorded only once. J is TRBJ2-1 and V is TRBV27; TRBD2 matches at 12 bases. V shed 4 bases and J 5 bases; nucleotides not matched to a gene: 6. The CDR3 has 16 residues. The germline V gene has CDR1 MNHEY and CDR2 SMNVEV (reference sequence). The CDR3 sequence: CASSSLAGGPDNEQFF. Here the CDR3 DNA reads TGTGCCAGCAGTTCTCTAGCGGGAGGGCCCGACAATGAGCAGTTCTTC.

This clonotype turned up a few times. This sequence joins TRBV19 and TRBJ1-3, with 10 bases aligning to TRBD1. The ends lost 4 bases at V and 7 bases at J; junction bases unmatched: 4. The length of the CDR3 is 14 residues. Germline V CDR1 and CDR2: LNHDA, SQIVND (reference sequence). CDR3 DNA: TGTGCCAGTAGTACTGACAGGGGGCGGAACACCATATATTTT. As protein: CASSTDRGRNTIYF. The full variable domain, its missing parts supplied by reference TRBV19 and TRBJ1-3, is DGGITQSPKYLFRKEGQNVTLSCEQNLNHDAMYWYRQDPGQGLRLIYYSQIVNDFQKGDIAEGYSVSREKKESFPLTVTSAQKNPTAFYLCASSTDRGRNTIYFGEGSWLTVV.

This clonotype was detected a few times. The V call is TRBV5-1, the J call TRBJ2-2; D uncertain. The CDR3 runs to 15 residues. Trimming took off 0 bases at V and 2 bases at J, with 8 bases between the two ends. Germline loops: CDR1 SGHRS, CDR2 YFSETQ. The CDR3 DNA reads TGCGCCAGCAGCTTGGAACTTGACAACACCGGGGAGCTGTTTTTT. This sequence encodes CASSLELDNTGELFF.

Note on this clonotype: Likely a read error: the CDR3 ends without its conserved phenylalanine or tryptophan. The rearrangement uses TRBV14 and TRBJ2-1, with D perhaps given as TRBD1 or TRBD2 (5 bases each). The V gene lost 4 bases and the J gene lost 5 bases, with 18 bases spanning the gap. Looked up from germline, CDR1 is SGHDN and CDR2 is FVKESK. This CDR3 is 16 amino acids long. In nucleotides, the CDR3 is TGTGCCAGCAGCCCTGCCGGGACCCTGGCCCACAATGAGCAGTTCATC. This translates into CASSPAGTLAHNEQFI.

This clonotype is medium-sized (0.01 to 0.1%) by share. The chain couples TRBV27 to TRBJ1-6; D remains unclear. Germline CDR1 reads MNHEY; CDR2 reads SMNVEV (reference sequence). Trimming cost V 3 bases and J 7 bases, with 10 bases left between them. The CDR3 contains 14 residues. For the CDR3, the DNA is TGTGCCAGCAGTTTCCGGGGAGGAAATTCACCCCTCCACTTT. Its translation: CASSFRGGNSPLHF.